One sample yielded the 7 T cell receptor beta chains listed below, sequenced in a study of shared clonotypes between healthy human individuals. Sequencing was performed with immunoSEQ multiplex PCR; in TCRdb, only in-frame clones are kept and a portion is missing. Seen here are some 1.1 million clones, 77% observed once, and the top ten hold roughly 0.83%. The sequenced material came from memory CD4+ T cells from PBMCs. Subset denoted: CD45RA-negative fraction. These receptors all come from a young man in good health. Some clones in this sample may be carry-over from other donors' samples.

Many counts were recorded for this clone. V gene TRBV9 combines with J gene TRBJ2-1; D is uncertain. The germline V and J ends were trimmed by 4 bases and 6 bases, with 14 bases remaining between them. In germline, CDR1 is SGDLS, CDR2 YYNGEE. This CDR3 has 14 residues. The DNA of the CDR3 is TGTGCCAGCAGCCCCCACTCCGAAGGCAATGAGCAGTTCTTC. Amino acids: CASSPHSEGNEQFF.

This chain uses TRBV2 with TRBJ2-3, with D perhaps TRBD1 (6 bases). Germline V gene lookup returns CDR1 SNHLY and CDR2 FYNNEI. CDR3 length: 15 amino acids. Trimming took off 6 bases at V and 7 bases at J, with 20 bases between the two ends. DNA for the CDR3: TGTGCCAGCAGACCCGACTTGGCTGGGGGCAATACGCAGTATTTT. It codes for CASRPDLAGGNTQYF.

The CDR3 is CASSLPRDRSPPGNTIYF. In DNA form, the CDR3 reads TGTGCCAGCAGCTTACCCAGGGACAGGTCACCACCCGGAAACACCATATATTTT. The chain carries TRBV11-2 and TRBJ1-3, with 8 bases fitting TRBD1. Germline-derived CDR1 and CDR2 are SGHAT and FQNNGV. V lost 2 bases and J lost 4; bases outside the gene matches: 13. This CDR3 has 18 amino acids.

CDR3 nucleotide sequence: TGTGCCAGCAGTTTGGGAGGGGGTTGGGGCACTGAAGCTTTCTTT. Translated, it gives CASSLGGGWGTEAFF. The rearrangement joins TRBV28 to TRBJ1-1; D is possibly TRBD1 (6 bases). This CDR3 contains 15 residues. Trimming took 3 bases from V and 4 from J, leaving 15 bases between them. CDR1 is MDHEN and CDR2 is SYDVKM in the germline V gene.

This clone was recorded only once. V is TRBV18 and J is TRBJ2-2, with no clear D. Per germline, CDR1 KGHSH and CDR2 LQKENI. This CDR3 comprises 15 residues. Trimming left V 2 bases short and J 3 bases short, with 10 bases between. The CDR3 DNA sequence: TGTGCCAGCTCACCAAGGATGGCGGACACCGGGGAGCTGTTTTTT. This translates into CASSPRMADTGELFF.

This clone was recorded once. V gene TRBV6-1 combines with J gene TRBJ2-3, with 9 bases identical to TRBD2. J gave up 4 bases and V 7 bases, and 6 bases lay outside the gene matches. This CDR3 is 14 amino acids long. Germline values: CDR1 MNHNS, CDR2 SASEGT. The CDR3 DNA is TGTGCCAGCAAACAAGCGGGAGGCCCAGATACGCAGTATTTT. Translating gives CASKQAGGPDTQYF.

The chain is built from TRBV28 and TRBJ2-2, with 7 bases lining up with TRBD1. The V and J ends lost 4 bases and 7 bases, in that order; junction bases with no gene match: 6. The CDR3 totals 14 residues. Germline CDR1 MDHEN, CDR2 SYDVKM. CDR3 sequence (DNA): TGTGCCAGCAGTTCAGGGACAGTAAGCGGGGAGCTGTTTTTT. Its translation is CASSSGTVSGELFF.